This is a list of T cell receptor beta chains from one sample in a study of CXCR3-negative and CXCR3-positive naive CD8 T cells. TCRdb re-called the 5' RACE reads and shows each CDR3 protein once, DNA omitted. The repertoire table contains under 50,000 distinct CDR3 sequences. The sample taken for sequencing was naive CXCR3- CD8+ T cells from blood. These receptors were collected from a human donor in good health. Some clones in this sample may be carry-over from other donors' samples. Each CDR3 is given with its conserved first and last residue. For some rows the clone size is stated as once, few or many, or as a class when expanded; others skip it.

clone_size cdr3_length j_call v_call cdr3_aa
- 17 TRBJ2-7 TRBV13 CASSTNSRDSKNVQQYF
- 15 TRBJ2-7 TRBV30 CAWSVDPGIRYEQYF
- 13 TRBJ2-5 TRBV20-1 CSSGSWVGETQYF
- 12 TRBJ1-1 TRBV29-1 CSVVDRNTEAFF
- 14 TRBJ2-7 TRBV28 CASSPRQGVYEQYF
- 18 TRBJ2-7 TRBV12-3/TRBV12-4 CVSSPGIAGTGPSYEQYF
- 12 TRBJ1-2 TRBV19 CASAGPVDGYTF
- 13 TRBJ2-1 TRBV29-1 CSVVSGRANEQFF
- 16 TRBJ2-5 TRBV9 CASNPEGGGGQETQYF
- 13 TRBJ1-2 TRBV24-1 CATSSPHDYGYTF
- 15 TRBJ2-1 TRBV5-1 CASSLFEGVLNEQFF
- 18 TRBJ2-3 TRBV6-5 CASSYLSGTGGNTDTQYF
- 18 TRBJ2-1 TRBV20-1 CSARPSLLAGGSYNEQFF
medium-sized 17 TRBJ2-1 TRBV28 CASSLSHLLQGRNEQFF
- 11 TRBJ1-3 TRBV27 CATSVGNTIYF
- 15 TRBJ1-5 TRBV12-3/TRBV12-4 CASSLGGGGNQPQHF
- 12 TRBJ2-5 TRBV6-2/TRBV6-3 CASSLLGETQYF
- 15 TRBJ2-1 TRBV4-3 CASSQGLAGLNEQFF
- 15 TRBJ2-7 TRBV20-1 CSARDEGQAHYEQYF
- 17 TRBJ2-5 TRBV7-9 CASSLGSTRGGRETQYF
- 13 TRBJ2-7 TRBV20-1 CSAAGAGFYEQYF
- 13 TRBJ2-7 TRBV6-5 CASSYGAGGEQYF
- 14 TRBJ2-7 TRBV6-1 CASSVGAESYEQYF
- 13 TRBJ1-5 TRBV19 CASTDGYNQPQHF
- 14 TRBJ2-2 TRBV24-1 CATSRDRNTGELFF
- 15 TRBJ2-2 TRBV5-1 CASSLSGPDTGELFF
- 12 TRBJ2-5 TRBV27 CASRGGEETQYF
- 17 TRBJ2-1 TRBV3-1 CASSQEGGTTSYNEQFF
- 15 TRBJ2-1 TRBV25-1 CASSERLAGGGEQFF